This T cell receptor (beta chain) was captured in a study of PD-1 blockade in classical Hodgkin lymphoma. Study-wide results and limits: The study found complete responders had baseline diversity similar to newly diagnosed patients.

Assay: immunoSEQ multiplex PCR; the TCRdb copy retains only in-frame clones and omits some. Here the sample spans 35,000 to 45,000 clones, 85% to 90% being singletons. Germline V CDR1 and CDR2: SNHLY, FYNNEI. This CDR3 is 15 amino acids long. The ends lost 7 bases at V and 4 bases at J; junction bases unmatched: 7. In regard to this clone: What it recognizes is unknown.

Relapses following autologous stem cell transplantation were seen in all patients, with brentuximab vedotin exposure varying. This clonotype was obtained from a human donor with classical Hodgkin lymphoma. The V gene is TRBV2, the J gene TRBJ2-3; 11 positions match TRBD2. The sample in question was peripheral blood mononuclear cells (PBMCs), obtained at baseline. CDR3 sequence reads: CASNPSGGLPDTQYF. The CDR3 DNA reads TGTGCCAGCAACCCTAGCGGGGGGTTGCCAGATACGCAGTATTTT.